There are a few counts of the clone carrying this T cell receptor (beta chain). The antigen remains unidentified. Time point reported: week 11, during vaccination. Topical imiquimod was applied with each vaccine dose, which held 300 ug of mutant IDH1 20-mer peptide. This sample was included in a study of a mutant IDH1 vaccine in newly diagnosed glioma. Generated by immunoSEQ multiplex PCR, the TCRdb table keeps only in-frame clones and is missing some. The table lists 100,000 to 150,000 clones, 80% of them singletons. The sequence was obtained from a man in his forties with glioma. The input for sequencing was PBMCs, taken from a glioma patient whose treatment included an IDH1 peptide vaccine.

The CDR3 DNA reads as TGCGCCAGCACCTCCGACAGGGCCTATAATTCACCCCTCCACTTT. This encodes CASTSDRAYNSPLHF. The chain couples TRBV5-1 to TRBJ1-6, with 7 bases fitting TRBD1. After removal of 6 bases from V and 2 bases from J, the junction contained 5 bases not matched to a gene. The CDR3 is made up of 15 amino acids. CDR1 is SGHRS and CDR2 is YFSETQ in the germline V gene.